Listed below are T cell receptor beta chains from one sample, sequenced in a study of identical twins. One entry per CDR3 protein, called by TCRdb with MiXCR from the 5' RACE reads. The data show 400,000 to 550,000 distinct CDR3 sequences, about 20% seen once. These data were also reused for a study on T cells expressing NK-cell markers.

The sequenced material came from CD4+ T cells sorted from blood. These receptors all stem from a woman between 18 and 30 years old in good health. The CDR3 runs from the conserved cysteine through the conserved F or W. Fields, in order: J gene, V gene, clone size, D gene, CDR3 protein, CDR3 DNA. The D gene is left open where the match is weak. Expanded clones are given a class, and other clones once, few, many or no size at all.

>TRBJ2-7|TRBV20-1|.|TRBD2
CSASRVTSGSGSYEQYF
TGCAGTGCTAGTAGGGTGACTAGCGGGAGCGGGTCCTACGAGCAGTACTTC
>TRBJ2-3|TRBV20-1|.|TRBD2
CSERRLAGTDTQYF
TGCAGTGAACGGCGACTAGCTGGCACAGATACGCAGTATTTT
>TRBJ2-2|TRBV7-9|.|.
CASGEVARVGELFF
TGTGCCAGCGGAGAGGTTGCCAGGGTCGGGGAGCTGTTTTTT
>TRBJ2-1|TRBV12-3/TRBV12-4|few|.
CASSLGRFMNEQFF
TGTGCCAGCAGTTTAGGGAGGTTTATGAATGAGCAGTTCTTC
>TRBJ2-1|TRBV7-9|.|.
CASSFRKRSSKGDEQFF
TGTGCCAGCAGCTTTCGGAAACGCTCCTCCAAGGGGGATGAGCAGTTCTTC
>TRBJ2-7|TRBV6-2/TRBV6-3|.|.
CASSLRTVDSYEQYF
TGTGCCAGCAGTTTGAGGACCGTAGACTCCTACGAGCAGTACTTC
>TRBJ2-7|TRBV20-1|few|TRBD2
CSAKVSGSLNEQYF
TGCAGTGCTAAGGTTAGCGGGAGTCTAAACGAGCAGTACTTC
>TRBJ2-2|TRBV11-3|few|.
CASRYRGGFSNTGELFF
TGTGCCAGCAGATATAGGGGGGGGTTTTCGAACACCGGGGAGCTGTTTTTT
>TRBJ1-1|TRBV7-2|.|TRBD1
CASTIQQGSEAFF
TGTGCCAGCACTATCCAACAGGGGTCTGAAGCTTTCTTT
>TRBJ2-3|TRBV20-1|.|.
CSASAVTSTDTQYF
TGCAGTGCTAGTGCGGTCACTAGCACAGATACGCAGTATTTT
>TRBJ2-7|TRBV6-5|few|TRBD2
CASSYSQREGYEQYF
TGTGCCAGCAGTTACTCCCAGCGGGAGGGCTACGAGCAGTACTTC
>TRBJ2-1|TRBV10-3|few|TRBD2
CAHGTSGGLNEQFF
TGTGCCCATGGAACTAGCGGGGGTCTCAATGAGCAGTTCTTC
>TRBJ1-2|TRBV7-9|.|.
CASSLNQGLNYGYTF
TGTGCCAGCAGCTTAAACCAGGGGCTCAACTATGGCTACACCTTC
>TRBJ2-3|TRBV27|.|TRBD2
CASSLHRSGRAGDTQYF
TGTGCCAGCAGCCTCCACCGAAGCGGGAGGGCCGGGGATACGCAGTATTTT
>TRBJ2-2|TRBV7-9|.|TRBD2
CASTQAGTGTGELFF
TGTGCCAGCACCCAAGCGGGAACGGGCACCGGGGAGCTGTTTTTT
>TRBJ2-5|TRBV3-1|.|TRBD2
CASSQALARQTQYF
TGTGCCAGCAGCCAGGCACTAGCGAGGCAGACCCAGTACTTC
>TRBJ2-2|TRBV5-1|.|.
CASSLASRNTGKLFF
TGCGCCAGCAGCTTGGCCTCCAGGAACACCGGGAAGCTGTTTTTT
>TRBJ2-2|TRBV5-1|.|.
CASSLVLASGELFF
TGCGCCAGCAGCTTGGTGCTAGCTTCGGGGGAGCTGTTTTTT
>TRBJ2-6|TRBV6-1|.|.
CASRTRGSGANVLTF
TGTGCCAGCAGGACACGGGGCTCTGGGGCCAACGTCCTGACTTTC
>TRBJ2-3|TRBV7-3|few|.
CASSLMGGPTDTQYF
TGTGCCAGCAGCTTAATGGGGGGACCCACAGATACGCAGTATTTT
>TRBJ2-5|TRBV4-1|.|.
CASSQGQRGTQYF
TGCGCCAGCAGCCAAGGCCAGCGAGGGACCCAGTACTTC
>TRBJ2-1|TRBV12-3/TRBV12-4|many|TRBD1
CASSKLTGVGEQFF
TGTGCCAGCAGTAAACTTACAGGGGTGGGTGAGCAGTTCTTC
>TRBJ2-7|TRBV20-1|many|.
CSAITFQGSEQYF
TGCAGTGCTATTACCTTCCAGGGTTCCGAGCAGTACTTC